A selection of T cell receptor beta chains follows, all from one sample in a study of cytomegalovirus exposure and HLA in healthy donors. Using immunoSEQ multiplex PCR, the repertoire was profiled, and TCRdb retains in-frame clones only, with some absent. Counted here are over 100,000 clones, around two thirds occurring once; the ten biggest clones make up more than 2%. The sample comprised PBMCs. All receptors come from a human donor in good health. CDR3s include the opening cysteine and the closing phenylalanine or tryptophan. Fields, in order: J gene, clone size, D gene, V gene, CDR3 DNA, CDR3 protein. A D gene is named only where the DNA matches it firmly. Clone size is shown for a subset of rows, as once, few, many or a class of expanded clone.

TRBJ2-2 few TRBD1 TRBV6-5 TGTGCCAGCAGTTACACAGGGGTCTACACCGGGGAGCTGTTTTTT CASSYTGVYTGELFF
TRBJ1-4 NA NA TRBV15 TGTGCCACCAGCAGATCGAGGGTTGAAAAACTGTTTTTT CATSRSRVEKLFF
TRBJ2-1 NA NA TRBV5-6 TGTGCCAGCAGCGTTGGGGGGGCCCTCCGCGCTGAGCAGTTCTTC CASSVGGALRAEQFF
TRBJ2-4 NA TRBD2 TRBV7-9 TGTGCCAGCAGAGGGGGGCTAGCGGGTAACATTCAGTACTTC CASRGGLAGNIQYF
TRBJ2-7 NA NA TRBV6-5 TGTGCCAGCAGTTACCGTACAGGGTACAGCTCCTACGAGCAGTACTTC CASSYRTGYSSYEQYF
TRBJ2-5 NA NA TRBV27 TGTGCCAGCAGCCCGGGGTTACCGAGGGAGACCCAGTACTTC CASSPGLPRETQYF
TRBJ2-7 NA NA TRBV29-1 TGCAGCGTTGATTGGGCTAGGGGCGAGCAGTACTTC CSVDWARGEQYF
TRBJ2-7 NA TRBD1 TRBV18 TGTGCCAGCTCACCCGCCGCCGGGACAGGGGGTCACTACGAGCAGTACTTC CASSPAAGTGGHYEQYF
TRBJ1-3 NA NA TRBV6-6 TGTGCCAGCAGTAGAGGGGGGGTAGACTCTGGAAACACCATATATTTT CASSRGGVDSGNTIYF
TRBJ2-1 few TRBD2 TRBV19 TGTGCCAGTGCCCCCCTAGCGGAGGGGCGGCAGTTCTTC CASAPLAEGRQFF
TRBJ2-7 NA TRBD1 TRBV27 TGTGCCAGCAGTCCTGGACAGGGGAAGGGGTACGAGCAGTACTTC CASSPGQGKGYEQYF
TRBJ1-2 NA TRBD1 TRBV10-2 TGCGCCAGCAGTGATGGACAGGGAATTAGTGGCTACACCTTC CASSDGQGISGYTF
TRBJ1-5 NA TRBD1 TRBV19 TGTGCCAGTAGCCTACCTCTGGGACAGACAAATCAGCCCCAGCATTTT CASSLPLGQTNQPQHF
TRBJ2-1 once TRBD2 TRBV7-9 TGTGCCAGCAGCTTATCACTAGCGGGGAATGAGCAGTTCTTC CASSLSLAGNEQFF
TRBJ2-1 once TRBD1 TRBV5-1 TGCGCCAGCAACGGACAGGACGAAGGGCAGTTCTTC CASNGQDEGQFF
TRBJ2-7 few NA TRBV29-1 TGCAGCGTTGGCCAGGGGGGTGGGATCGGGCAGTACTTC CSVGQGGGIGQYF
TRBJ2-3 NA NA TRBV4-3 TGCGCCAGCAGCCAAGCAGTGCAAGTTGGGGGGAGACAGGATACGCAGTATTTT CASSQAVQVGGRQDTQYF
TRBJ1-5 NA NA TRBV7-9 TGTTCCAGCAGCTTAGGCTCAGGGTCACAGCCCCAGCATTTT CSSSLGSGSQPQHF
TRBJ1-1 few NA TRBV20-1 TGCAGTGCTAGCTTCCCCACTGAAGCTTTCTTT CSASFPTEAFF